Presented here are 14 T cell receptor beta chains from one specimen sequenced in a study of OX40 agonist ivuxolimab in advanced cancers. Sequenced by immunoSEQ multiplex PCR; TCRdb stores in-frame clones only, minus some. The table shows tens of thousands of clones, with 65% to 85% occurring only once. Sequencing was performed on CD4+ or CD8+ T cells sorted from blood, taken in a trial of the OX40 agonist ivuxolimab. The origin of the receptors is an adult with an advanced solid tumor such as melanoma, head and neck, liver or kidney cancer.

The CDR3, as DNA: TGTGCCAGCAGTTCCCCCTTGGGGATGGTGGGGTACACTGAAGCTTTCTTT. Its translation is CASSSPLGMVGYTEAFF. The genes are TRBV28 and TRBJ1-1; D uncertain. Trimming cost V 4 bases and J 3 bases, with 21 bases left between them. This CDR3 is built from 17 residues. Germline loops: CDR1 MDHEN, CDR2 SYDVKM. The whole variable domain, remainder taken from reference TRBV28 and TRBJ1-1, is DVKVTQSSRYLVKRTGEKVFLECVQDMDHENMFWYRQDPGLGLRLIYFSYDVKMKEKGDIPEGYSVSREKKERFSLILESASTNQTSMYLCASSSPLGMVGYTEAFFGQGTRLTVV.

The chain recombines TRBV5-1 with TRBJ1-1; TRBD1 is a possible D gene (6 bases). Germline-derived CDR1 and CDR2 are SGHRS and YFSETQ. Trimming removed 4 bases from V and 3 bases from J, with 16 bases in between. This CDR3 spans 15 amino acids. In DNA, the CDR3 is TGCGCCAGCAGCCCCCAGGGGATGGTCGACACTGAAGCTTTCTTT. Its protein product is CASSPQGMVDTEAFF. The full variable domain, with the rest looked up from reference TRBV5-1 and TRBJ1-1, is KAGVTQTPRYLIKTRGQQVTLSCSPISGHRSVSWYQQTPGQGLQFLFEYFSETQRNKGNFPGRFSGRQFSNSRSEMNVSTLELGDSALYLCASSPQGMVDTEAFFGQGTRLTVV.

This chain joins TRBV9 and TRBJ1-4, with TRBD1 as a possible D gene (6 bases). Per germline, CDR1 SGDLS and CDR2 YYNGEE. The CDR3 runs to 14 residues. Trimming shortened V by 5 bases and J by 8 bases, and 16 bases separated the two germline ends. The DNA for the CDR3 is TGTGCCAGCAGTGTCAGGGGCGCCTCAGAAAAACTGTTTTTT. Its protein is CASSVRGASEKLFF.

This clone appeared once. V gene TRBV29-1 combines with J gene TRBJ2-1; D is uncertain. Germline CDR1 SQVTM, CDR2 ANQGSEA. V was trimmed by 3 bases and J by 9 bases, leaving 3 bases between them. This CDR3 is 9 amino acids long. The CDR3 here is CSVDGEQFF. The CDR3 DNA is TGCAGCGTTGATGGTGAGCAGTTCTTC.

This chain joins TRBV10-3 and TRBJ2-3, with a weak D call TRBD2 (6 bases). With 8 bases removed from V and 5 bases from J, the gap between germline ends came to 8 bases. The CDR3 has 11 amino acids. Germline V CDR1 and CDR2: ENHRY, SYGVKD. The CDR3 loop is CAIEEGDTQYF. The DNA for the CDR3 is TGTGCCATCGAGGAGGGAGATACGCAGTATTTT.

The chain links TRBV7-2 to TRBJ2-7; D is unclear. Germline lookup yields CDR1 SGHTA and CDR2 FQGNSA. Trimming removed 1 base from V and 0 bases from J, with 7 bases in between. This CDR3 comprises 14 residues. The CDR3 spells CASSLDRSSYEQYF. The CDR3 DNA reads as TGTGCCAGCAGCTTAGATCGGAGCTCCTACGAGCAGTACTTC.

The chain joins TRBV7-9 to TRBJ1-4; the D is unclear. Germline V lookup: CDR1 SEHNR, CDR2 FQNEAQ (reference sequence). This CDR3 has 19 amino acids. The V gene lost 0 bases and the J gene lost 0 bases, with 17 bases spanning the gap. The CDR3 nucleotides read TGTGCCAGCAGCTTAGCCCTATCGACACGCGCGCCAACTAATGAAAAACTGTTTTTT. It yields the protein CASSLALSTRAPTNEKLFF.

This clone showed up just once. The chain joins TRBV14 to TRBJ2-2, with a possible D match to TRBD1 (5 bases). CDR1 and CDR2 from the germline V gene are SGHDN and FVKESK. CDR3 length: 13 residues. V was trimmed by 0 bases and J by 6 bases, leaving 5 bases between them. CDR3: CASSQEGPGELFF. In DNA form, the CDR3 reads TGTGCCAGCAGCCAAGAGGGGCCCGGGGAGCTGTTTTTT.

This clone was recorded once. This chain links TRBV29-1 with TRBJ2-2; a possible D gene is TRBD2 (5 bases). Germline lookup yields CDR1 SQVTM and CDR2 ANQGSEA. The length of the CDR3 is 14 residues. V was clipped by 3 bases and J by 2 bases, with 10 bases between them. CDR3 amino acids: CSVDSGLNTGELFF. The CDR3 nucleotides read TGCAGCGTTGATTCAGGACTCAACACCGGGGAGCTGTTTTTT.

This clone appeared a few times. CDR3 in DNA: TGCGCCAGCAGCATCCAGGGGCCGGGGGCGACGATGGGCAATGAGCAGTTCTTC. Translated, it gives CASSIQGPGATMGNEQFF. V is TRBV5-1 and J is TRBJ2-1; D might be TRBD1 or TRBD2, each matching 6 bases. Germline CDR1 and CDR2: SGHRS and YFSETQ. Between the trimmed V and J ends, which lost 4 bases and 6 bases, there was a span of 26 bases. This CDR3 is built from 18 residues.

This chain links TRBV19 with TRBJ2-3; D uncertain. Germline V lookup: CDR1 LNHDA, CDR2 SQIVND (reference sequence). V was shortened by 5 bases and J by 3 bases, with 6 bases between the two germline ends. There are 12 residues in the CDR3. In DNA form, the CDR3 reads TGTGCCAGTAGTCCCGAGACAGATACGCAGTATTTT. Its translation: CASSPETDTQYF.

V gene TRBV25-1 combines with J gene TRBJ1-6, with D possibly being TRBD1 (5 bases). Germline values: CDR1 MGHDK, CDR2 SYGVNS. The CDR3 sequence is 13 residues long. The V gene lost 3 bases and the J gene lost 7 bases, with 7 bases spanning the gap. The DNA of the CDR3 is TGTGCCAGCAGTGAGTGGGGGAATTCACCCCTCCACTTT. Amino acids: CASSEWGNSPLHF.

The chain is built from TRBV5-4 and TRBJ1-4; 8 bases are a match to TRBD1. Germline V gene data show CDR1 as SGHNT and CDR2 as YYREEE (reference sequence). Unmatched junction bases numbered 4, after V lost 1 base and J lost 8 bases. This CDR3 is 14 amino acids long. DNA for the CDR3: TGTGCCAGCAGCTTGCAGGGGGCAAGAGAAAAACTGTTTTTT. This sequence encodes CASSLQGAREKLFF.

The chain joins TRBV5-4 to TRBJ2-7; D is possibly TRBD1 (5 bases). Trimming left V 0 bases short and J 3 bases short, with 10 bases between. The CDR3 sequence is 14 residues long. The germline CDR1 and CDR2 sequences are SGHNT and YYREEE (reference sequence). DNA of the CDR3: TGTGCCAGCAGCTTGGGCCAGCAGGGCTACGAGCAGTACTTC. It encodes CASSLGQQGYEQYF.